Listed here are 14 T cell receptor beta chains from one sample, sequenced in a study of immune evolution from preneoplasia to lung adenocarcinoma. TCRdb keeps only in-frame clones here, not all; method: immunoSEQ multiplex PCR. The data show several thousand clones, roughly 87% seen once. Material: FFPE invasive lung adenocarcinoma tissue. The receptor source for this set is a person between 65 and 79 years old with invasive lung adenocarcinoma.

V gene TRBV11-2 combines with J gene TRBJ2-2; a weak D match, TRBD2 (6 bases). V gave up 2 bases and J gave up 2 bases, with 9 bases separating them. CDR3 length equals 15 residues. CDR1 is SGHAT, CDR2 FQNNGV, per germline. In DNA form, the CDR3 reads TGTGCCAGCAGCTTATATAGCGGAAACACCGGGGAGCTGTTTTTT. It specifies CASSLYSGNTGELFF.

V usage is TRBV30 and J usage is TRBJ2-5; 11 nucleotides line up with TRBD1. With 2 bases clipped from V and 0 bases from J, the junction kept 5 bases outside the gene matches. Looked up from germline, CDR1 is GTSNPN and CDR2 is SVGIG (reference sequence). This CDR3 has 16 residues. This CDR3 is CAWSSRTGGNQETQYF. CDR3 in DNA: TGTGCCTGGAGTTCCAGGACAGGGGGCAACCAAGAGACCCAGTACTTC.

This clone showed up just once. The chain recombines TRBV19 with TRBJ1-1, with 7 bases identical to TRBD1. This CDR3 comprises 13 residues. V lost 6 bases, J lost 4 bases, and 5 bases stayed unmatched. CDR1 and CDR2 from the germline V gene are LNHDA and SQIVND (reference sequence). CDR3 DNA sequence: TGTGCCAGTAGGCCCCAGGGGGGCACTGAAGCTTTCTTT. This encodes CASRPQGGTEAFF.

The chain's CDR3 is CAISRQGEDGYTF. CDR3 nucleotides: TGTGCCATCAGTCGACAGGGTGAGGATGGCTACACCTTC. The genes are TRBV10-3 and TRBJ1-2, with 7 bases that match TRBD1. The CDR3 has 13 residues. Per germline, CDR1 ENHRY and CDR2 SYGVKD. V was clipped by 5 bases and J by 6 bases; unmatched bases: 6.

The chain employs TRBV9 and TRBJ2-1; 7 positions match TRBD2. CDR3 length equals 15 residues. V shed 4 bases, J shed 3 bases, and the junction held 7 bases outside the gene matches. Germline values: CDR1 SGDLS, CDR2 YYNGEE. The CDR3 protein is CASSTGLADYNEQFF. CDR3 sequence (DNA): TGTGCCAGCAGCACGGGGCTAGCGGACTACAATGAGCAGTTCTTC.

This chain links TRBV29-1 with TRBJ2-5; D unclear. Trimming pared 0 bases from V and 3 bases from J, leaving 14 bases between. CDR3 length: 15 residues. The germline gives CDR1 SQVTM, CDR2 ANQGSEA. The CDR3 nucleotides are TGCAGCGTTGAAGATACTCCGGTGGCCAAAGAGACCCAGTACTTC. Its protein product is CSVEDTPVAKETQYF.

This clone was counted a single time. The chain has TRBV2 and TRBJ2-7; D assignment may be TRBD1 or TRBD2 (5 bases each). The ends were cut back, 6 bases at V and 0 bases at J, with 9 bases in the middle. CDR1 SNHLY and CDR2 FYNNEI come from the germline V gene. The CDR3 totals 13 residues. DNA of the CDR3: TGTGCCAGCAGCCGGGACGTCTCCTACGAGCAGTACTTC. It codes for CASSRDVSYEQYF.

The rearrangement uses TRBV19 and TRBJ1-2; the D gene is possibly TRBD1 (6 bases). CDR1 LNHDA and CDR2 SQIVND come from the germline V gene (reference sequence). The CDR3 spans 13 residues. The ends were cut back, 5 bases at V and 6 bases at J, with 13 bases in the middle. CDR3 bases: TGTGCCAGTAGTTCGGGGGGGGCTAATGGCTACACCTTC. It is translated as CASSSGGANGYTF. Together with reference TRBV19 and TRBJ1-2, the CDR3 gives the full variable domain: DGGITQSPKYLFRKEGQNVTLSCEQNLNHDAMYWYRQDPGQGLRLIYYSQIVNDFQKGDIAEGYSVSREKKESFPLTVTSAQKNPTAFYLCASSSGGANGYTFGSGTRLTVV.

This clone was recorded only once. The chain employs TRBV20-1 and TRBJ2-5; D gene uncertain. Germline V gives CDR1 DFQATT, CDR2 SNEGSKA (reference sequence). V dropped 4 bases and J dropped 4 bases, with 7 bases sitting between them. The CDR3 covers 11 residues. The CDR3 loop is CSANKVETQYF. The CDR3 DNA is TGCAGTGCTAACAAAGTAGAGACCCAGTACTTC.

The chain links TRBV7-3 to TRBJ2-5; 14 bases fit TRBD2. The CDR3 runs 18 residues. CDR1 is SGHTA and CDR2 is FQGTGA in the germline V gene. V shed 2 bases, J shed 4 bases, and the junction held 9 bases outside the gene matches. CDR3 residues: CASSLLGLAGAGGETQYF. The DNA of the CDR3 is TGTGCCAGCAGCTTATTGGGACTAGCGGGAGCTGGGGGAGAGACCCAGTACTTC. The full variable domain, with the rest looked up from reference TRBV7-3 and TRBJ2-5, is GAGVSQTPSNKVTEKGKYVELRCDPISGHTALYWYRQSLGQGPEFLIYFQGTGAADDSGLPNDRFFAVRPEGSVSTLKIQRTERGDSAVYLCASSLLGLAGAGGETQYFGPGTRLLVL.

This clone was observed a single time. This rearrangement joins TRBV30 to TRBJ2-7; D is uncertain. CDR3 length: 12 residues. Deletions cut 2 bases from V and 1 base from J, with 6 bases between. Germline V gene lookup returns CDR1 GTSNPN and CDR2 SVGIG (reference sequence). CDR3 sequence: CAWSRRSYEQYF. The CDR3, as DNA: TGTGCCTGGAGTCGACGGTCCTACGAGCAGTACTTC.

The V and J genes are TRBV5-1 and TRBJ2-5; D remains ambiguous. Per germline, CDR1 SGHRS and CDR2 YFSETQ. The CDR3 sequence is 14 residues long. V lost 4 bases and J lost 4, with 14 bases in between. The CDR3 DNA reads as TGCGCCAGCAGCGGCCGATACTCTTCAGAGACCCAGTACTTC. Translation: CASSGRYSSETQYF. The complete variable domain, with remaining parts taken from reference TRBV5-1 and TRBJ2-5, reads KAGVTQTPRYLIKTRGQQVTLSCSPISGHRSVSWYQQTPGQGLQFLFEYFSETQRNKGNFPGRFSGRQFSNSRSEMNVSTLELGDSALYLCASSGRYSSETQYFGPGTRLLVL.

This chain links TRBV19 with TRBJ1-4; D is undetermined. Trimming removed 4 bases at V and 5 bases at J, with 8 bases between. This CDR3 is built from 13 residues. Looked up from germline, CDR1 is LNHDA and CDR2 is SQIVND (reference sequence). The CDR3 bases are TGTGCCAGTAGTACGACGGTGAATGAAAAACTGTTTTTT. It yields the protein CASSTTVNEKLFF.

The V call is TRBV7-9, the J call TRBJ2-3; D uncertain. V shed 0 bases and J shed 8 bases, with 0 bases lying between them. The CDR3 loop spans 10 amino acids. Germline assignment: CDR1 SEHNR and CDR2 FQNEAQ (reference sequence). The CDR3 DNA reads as TGTGCCAGCAGCTTAGCTACGCAGTATTTT. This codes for CASSLATQYF.